Reported below is one T cell receptor (beta chain). This clonotype was seen a single time. Its target antigen remains unknown. No much larger clone is present one base from it, and per-base qualities are unavailable. One read alone is weak evidence. Peripheral blood CD8+ and CD4+ T cells from healthy donors, Susac syndrome patients and multiple sclerosis patients were profiled using high-throughput TCR beta sequencing. Healthy donors were included as age- and sex-matched controls. CD8+ TEMRA cells were enriched by FACS, while bulk CD8+ and CD4+ T cells were purified by magnetic negative isolation. Blood was collected in EDTA tubes and processed within 24 hours, with PBMCs isolated through density gradient centrifugation. PBMCs intended for TCR sequencing were frozen in liquid nitrogen and were later thawed in a 37 degrees C water bath. A purity of at least 90% was achieved for sorted or isolated CD4+, CD8+ and CD8+ TEMRA cells.

This specimen belongs to a study of CD8 T cells in Susac syndrome (dated by TCRdb to 2018 to 2020). About the investigation overall: Repertoire sequencing was used to test whether CD8+ T cell activation and differentiation in Susac syndrome was antigen driven. What the research found in general, with its limitations: The number of individuals in the TCR sequencing and HLA analysis was acknowledged as relatively small.

V was cut back by 6 bases and J by 0 bases, leaving a gap of 13 bases between them. CDR1 DFQATT and CDR2 SNEGSKA are derived from the germline V gene (reference sequence). Including the terminal cysteine and phenylalanine, the CDR3 comprises 14 residues. Just the 42-base CDR3 DNA is kept, in frame starting at base 1. RNA was extracted using the RNeasy kit, and about 0.5 to 1 ug of the RNA was reverse transcribed with random hexamers. The immunoSEQ multiplex PCR assay, which covers 54 Vbeta and 13 Jbeta segments, was used to amplify TCR beta CDR3 regions. Bias from PCR amplification was corrected by using a synthetic template baseline for primer optimization and for computational correction. Concerning the study's data processing: Reads were assigned to V, D and J genes according to IMGT and analyzed in immunoSEQ Analyzer, with only productive sequences retained. To calculate clonality, Shannon entropy was normalized by log2 of the number of productive unique sequences and then subtracted from one. For each patient and control, public and private clones were evaluated within the 100 most prevalent clones. A clone was defined as Susac-specific if it was absent from the healthy and MS cohorts, from more than 850 published viral clones and from other ImmuneACCESS disease sequences. The public reads were reanalyzed by TCRdb: fastp trimming at Q25, MiXCR alignment, in-frame beta chains only. A single entry per CDR3 protein holds the most common genes and DNA from its merged rows. TCRdb's processing, not the study's, gives the V and J calls here. The sample table records about 130,000 distinct CDR3 sequences; approximately 96% of these occur just once. The ten largest clones add up to roughly 0.087% of the sample.

The V and J genes are TRBV20-1 and TRBJ2-3; the D gene assignment is perhaps TRBD1 or TRBD2, with each matching 5 bases. The receptor was isolated from a human donor in good health. The sequenced sample was CD4+ T cells from PBMCs. CDR3 reads: CSAFEGLSTDTQYF. The nucleotides are TGCAGTGCCTTCGAGGGGCTGAGCACAGATACGCAGTATTTT.